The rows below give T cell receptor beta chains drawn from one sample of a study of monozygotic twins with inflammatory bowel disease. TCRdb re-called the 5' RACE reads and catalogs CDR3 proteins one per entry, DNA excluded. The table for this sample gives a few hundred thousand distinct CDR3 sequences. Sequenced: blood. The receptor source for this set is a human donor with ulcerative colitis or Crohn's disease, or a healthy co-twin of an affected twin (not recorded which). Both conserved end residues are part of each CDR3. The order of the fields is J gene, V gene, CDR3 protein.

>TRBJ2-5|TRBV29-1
CSVAREETQYF
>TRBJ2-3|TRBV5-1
CASSLQGPNTDTQYF
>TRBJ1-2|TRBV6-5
CASSYSWQSTVANYGYTF
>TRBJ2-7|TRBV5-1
CASSLLGDQLYEQYF
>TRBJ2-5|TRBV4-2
CASSHSSGQETQYF
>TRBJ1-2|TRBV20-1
CSARDDKDYGYTF
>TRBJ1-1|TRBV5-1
CASSLAHGVGTEAFF
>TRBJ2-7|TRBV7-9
CASSPRSASEQYF
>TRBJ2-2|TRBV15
CATSRVNSGELFF
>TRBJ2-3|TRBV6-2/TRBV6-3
CASSYGGAAVDTQYF
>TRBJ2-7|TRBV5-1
CASSPSGGTGYEQYF